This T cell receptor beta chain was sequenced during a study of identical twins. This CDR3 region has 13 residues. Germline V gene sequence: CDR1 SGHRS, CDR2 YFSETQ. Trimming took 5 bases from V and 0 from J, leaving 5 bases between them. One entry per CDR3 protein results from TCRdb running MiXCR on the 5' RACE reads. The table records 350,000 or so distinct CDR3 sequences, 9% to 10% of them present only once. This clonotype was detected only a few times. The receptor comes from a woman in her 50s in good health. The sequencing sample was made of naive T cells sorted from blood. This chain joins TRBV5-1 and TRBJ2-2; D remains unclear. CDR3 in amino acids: CASRQSNTGELFF. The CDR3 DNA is TGCGCCAGCAGACAGTCGAACACCGGGGAGCTGTTTTTT. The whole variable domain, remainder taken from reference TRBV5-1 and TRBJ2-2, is KAGVTQTPRYLIKTRGQQVTLSCSPISGHRSVSWYQQTPGQGLQFLFEYFSETQRNKGNFPGRFSGRQFSNSRSEMNVSTLELGDSALYLCASRQSNTGELFFGEGSRLTVL.